This T cell receptor (beta chain) was profiled in a study of CD8 T cells in Susac syndrome. With random hexamers, 0.5 to 1 ug RNA was reverse transcribed. An immunoSEQ multiplex PCR amplified TCR beta CDR3 over 54 Vbeta and 13 Jbeta. MiXCR, applied by TCRdb to the immunoSEQ multiplex PCR reads, yields one record per CDR3 protein. The repertoire holds over 150,000 distinct CDR3 sequences, with about 95% as singletons. The CDR3 sequence is 14 residues long. Per the germline V gene, CDR1 is KGHSH and CDR2 is LQKENI. V lost 5 bases and J 1 base, leaving 11 bases between the germline ends. Each multiple sclerosis control was a treatment-naive patient with relapsing-remitting disease that was either stable or active.

The V call is TRBV18, the J call TRBJ2-5; tentative D call: TRBD1 (5 bases). This clonotype was obtained from a human donor with multiple sclerosis. Sample: CD4+ T cells from PBMCs. The CDR3 nucleotides read TGTGCCAGCTCAACATCGCAGGGCCAAGAGACCCAGTACTTC. It specifies CASSTSQGQETQYF.